This TCR beta chain was captured in a study of blood T cell repertoires in COVID-19. This CDR3 region has 15 residues. CDR1 LGHDT and CDR2 YNNKEL come from the germline V gene (reference sequence). V shed 4 bases, J shed 1 base, and the junction held 6 bases outside the gene matches. Measured with immunoSEQ multiplex PCR; TCRdb has only the in-frame clones, and not every one. Of approximately 63,000 clones listed, 86% are singletons. The sequenced sample consisted of peripheral blood. V gene TRBV3-1 (or the pseudogene TRBV3-2) combines with J gene TRBJ1-1, with 7 bases aligning to TRBD1. This sequence originates from a woman aged 80 or over with acute or convalescent COVID-19. CDR3 DNA sequence: TGTGCCAGCAGCCGCCGACAGGGAGGGAACACTGAAGCTTTCTTT. This sequence encodes CASSRRQGGNTEAFF.